Following are 3 T cell receptor beta chains from one sample sequenced in a study of blood T cells in healthy people across ages. For the second PCR, which ran for about 7 to 11 cycles, a sample-barcoded 5' primer and a J-beta primer mix were used. One entry per CDR3 protein, called by TCRdb with MiXCR from the 5' RACE reads. The table records about 800,000 distinct CDR3 sequences, 25% of them present only once. These data were also reused for a study on T cells of mothers and their children.

The source material was blood. The receptors were sampled from a boy younger than 18 in good health.

This clonotype was seen a handful of times. The chain links TRBV7-9 to TRBJ1-4, with D unresolved. The CDR3 length is 16 residues. CDR1 SEHNR and CDR2 FQNEAQ come from the germline V gene (reference sequence). With 5 bases removed from V and 0 bases from J, the gap between germline ends came to 13 bases. CDR3 bases: TGTGCCAGCAGCCCTCCCCACCTTGCAACTAATGAAAAACTGTTTTTT. Residues: CASSPPHLATNEKLFF.

The chain employs TRBV20-1 and TRBJ1-2, with D possibly being TRBD1 (5 bases). Germline loops: CDR1 DFQATT, CDR2 SNEGSKA (reference sequence). The CDR3 is 13 amino acids. The V and J ends lost 2 bases and 5 bases respectively, with 12 bases between them. CDR3 bases: TGCAGTGCTAGATGGGGCAGGGTATATGGCTACACCTTC. Protein product: CSARWGRVYGYTF.

This clonotype has only a few counts. The chain employs TRBV28 and TRBJ2-7, with 9 bases that match TRBD1. The trim removed 9 bases at V and 1 base at J, leaving 7 bases unmatched. Germline loops: CDR1 MDHEN, CDR2 SYDVKM. The CDR3 spans 14 residues. The CDR3 DNA sequence: TGTGCCAGTATGCCGGACAGGGGTTCCTACGAGCAGTACTTC. It encodes CASMPDRGSYEQYF.